This T cell receptor beta chain was captured by sequencing in a study of long-term antiretroviral therapy in people with HIV. At the level of the study: By about a decade, the earliest samples predate the 2015 immediate-ART recommendation.

CDR1 SGHRS and CDR2 YFSETQ come from the germline V gene. V trimming: 4 bases; J trimming: 5 bases; junction bases outside the gene matches: 11. The CDR3 consists of 16 residues. Survey level was the resolution at which the v3.0 immunoSEQ assay ran. Using immunoSEQ multiplex PCR, the repertoire was profiled, and TCRdb retains in-frame clones only, with some absent. The data contain some 43,000 clones, more than 75% of them singletons. The source is a woman aged 45-59 years with HIV. This chain links TRBV5-1 with TRBJ2-5; 10 nucleotides match TRBD2. Sequencing used unsorted PBMCs, obtained 0.1 years before starting antiretroviral therapy. The CDR3 bases are TGCGCCAGCAGCCAGTGGACTAGCGGTGCGGGGGAGACCCAGTACTTC. Protein product: CASSQWTSGAGETQYF.